This T cell receptor beta chain was sequenced for a study of radiotherapy plus CTLA-4 blockade in lung cancer. V was shortened by 4 bases and J by 2 bases, with 12 bases between the two germline ends. Per germline, CDR1 SGHDT and CDR2 YYEEEE. This CDR3 is built from 15 residues. The assay was immunoSEQ multiplex PCR, and TCRdb's table has in-frame clones only and misses some. Of under 20,000 clones in the sample, more than 75% were seen once. The sample here was peripheral blood, taken from a patient treated with radiotherapy plus ipilimumab. This clonotype originated in a human donor with non-small cell lung cancer whose response to radiotherapy plus ipilimumab could not be evaluated. The rearrangement uses TRBV5-6 and TRBJ2-2, with a possible D match to TRBD1 (5 bases). The CDR3 DNA follows: TGTGCCAGCAGCCCCACCGACAGAAACACCGGGGAGCTGTTTTTT. Its protein is CASSPTDRNTGELFF.